These T cell receptor beta chains were read from a single sample in a study of early T cells in non-severe SARS-CoV-2 infection. TCRdb reprocessed the 5' RACE reads with MiXCR, giving one entry per CDR3 protein. The sample lists tens of thousands of distinct CDR3 sequences; roughly 14% were seen once. The sequenced sample consisted of whole blood. The receptor set was obtained from an adult who was a healthcare worker with PCR-confirmed SARS-CoV-2 infection or an uninfected control (not recorded which). CDR3s include the opening cysteine and the closing phenylalanine or tryptophan. The D gene is left open where the match is weak. Clone size is given for some rows only: seen once, a few or many times, or a class if the clone is expanded.

V	J	D	size	DNA	CDR3
TRBV21-1	TRBJ1-5	-	few	TGTGCCAGCAGCAAAATGACAGGGCAGGATAGCAATCAGCCCCAGCATTTT	CASSKMTGQDSNQPQHF
TRBV6-6	TRBJ2-3	-	few	TGTGCCAGCAGTTTGGAGGGGAAAAGCACAGATACGCAGTATTTT	CASSLEGKSTDTQYF
TRBV7-7	TRBJ1-1	-	few	TGTGCCAGCAGCTTAGAACGGAAGAACACTGAAGCTTTCTTT	CASSLERKNTEAFF
TRBV3-1	TRBJ2-1	TRBD2	-	TGTGCCACAGGGACTAGCGTACACAATGAGCAGTTCTTC	CATGTSVHNEQFF
TRBV6-6	TRBJ2-5	-	many	TGTGCCAGCAGTTACTCGACGCCCGGGGAGACCCAGTACTTC	CASSYSTPGETQYF
TRBV20-1	TRBJ2-3	-	-	TGCAGTGCTAGCGCCGGGACGGCAAGCACAGATACGCAGTATTTT	CSASAGTASTDTQYF
TRBV11-3	TRBJ2-4	-	-	TGTGCCAGCAGCTTAGGCGGGACAACCCGAGCCAAAAACATTCAGTACTTC	CASSLGGTTRAKNIQYF
TRBV12-3/TRBV12-4	TRBJ1-1	-	few	TGTGCCAGCAGGACCCAGGGGACGAACACTGAAGCTTTCTTT	CASRTQGTNTEAFF
TRBV6-1	TRBJ1-2	TRBD1	many	TGTGCCAGCAACCCGGGACAGCGGAGTGACTATGGCTACACCTTC	CASNPGQRSDYGYTF
TRBV3-1	TRBJ1-5	-	-	TGTGCCAGCAGTCCCGGGGCGGGGGTCAACCAGCCCCAGCATTTT	CASSPGAGVNQPQHF
TRBV7-3	TRBJ1-1	-	few	TGTGCCAGCAGCCAAGCCTGGGGTGCTGAAGCTTTCTTT	CASSQAWGAEAFF
TRBV6-1	TRBJ1-1	-	many	TGTGCCAGCAGTATTCCATCCGTGAACACTGAAGCTTTCTTT	CASSIPSVNTEAFF
TRBV11-2	TRBJ1-3	TRBD1	many	TGTGCCAGCAGCTTCTCCGGGACAGGGACCTCTGGAAACACCATATATTTT	CASSFSGTGTSGNTIYF
TRBV25-1	TRBJ1-2	-	few	TGTGCCAGCAGTGATCACAGGGGCTACACCTTC	CASSDHRGYTF
TRBV9	TRBJ1-5	-	few	TGTGCCAGCAGCGAGACGGGGTGGAATCAGCCCCAGCATTTT	CASSETGWNQPQHF
TRBV7-2	TRBJ2-5	TRBD2	-	TGTGCCAGCAGCTTAGAGCGGCTAGCGGGGGCCCTCCAAGAGACCCAGTACTTC	CASSLERLAGALQETQYF
TRBV11-2	TRBJ2-1	-	-	TGTGCCAGCAGCTCCGGACAGGTTCTCCCCGGGGGTATGGATGAGCAGTTCTTC	CASSSGQVLPGGMDEQFF
TRBV6-1	TRBJ1-2	TRBD1	-	TGTGCCAGCAGTTTCCGGGACAGGCGAATCCTTGAGGATGGCTACACCTTC	CASSFRDRRILEDGYTF
TRBV2	TRBJ2-1	TRBD2	-	TGTGCCAGACAATCTAGCGGGGGGGCCATCAATGAGCAGTTCTTC	CARQSSGGAINEQFF
TRBV29-1	TRBJ2-4	-	few	TGCAGCGTTGGGCTAGCCAAAAACATTCAGTACTTC	CSVGLAKNIQYF
TRBV24-1	TRBJ2-6	-	-	TGTGCCACCAGTGCCCACGGGACCTCGATGGCCAACGTCCTGACTTTC	CATSAHGTSMANVLTF
TRBV5-1	TRBJ2-5	TRBD1	many	TGCGCCAGCAGCTTGTGGGGACAGGCCTCCCAAGAGACCCAGTACTTC	CASSLWGQASQETQYF
TRBV11-2	TRBJ2-6	TRBD2	-	TGTGCCAGCAGCTTTCAGCGGGGGGGACTGCCCAGAAGCTCTGGGGCCAACGTCCTGACTTTC	CASSFQRGGLPRSSGANVLTF
TRBV4-1	TRBJ2-1	-	-	TGCGCCAGCAGCCAAGAAGAGGGGCTTGAGCAGTTCTTC	CASSQEEGLEQFF
TRBV5-1	TRBJ1-4	-	few	TGCGCCAGCAGCCTGGAATCAACTAATGAAAAACTGTTTTTT	CASSLESTNEKLFF